The rows below give T cell receptor beta chains drawn from one sample of a study of shared clonotypes between healthy human individuals. The assay was immunoSEQ multiplex PCR, and TCRdb's table has in-frame clones only and misses some. This table holds nearly 1 million clones, approximately 80% found once. The sample consisted of memory CD4+ T cells sorted from blood. Receptors originate from a man between 18 and 29 years old in good health. Both conserved end residues are part of each CDR3. D genes are given only for firm matches. A clone size is listed for some rows: how often the clone was seen (once, few, many), or a class if it is expanded.

v_gene	j_gene	abundance	d_gene	CDR3nt	CDR3aa
TRBV6-6	TRBJ1-5	-	-	TGTGCCAGCAGCCACACGGGGAATCAGCCCCAGCATTTT	CASSHTGNQPQHF
TRBV2	TRBJ2-5	once	-	TGTGCCAGCAGTGAAGCTCGGACCGAAGAGACCCAGTACTTC	CASSEARTEETQYF
TRBV27	TRBJ2-1	-	TRBD1	TGTGCCAGCATTCCCTCCCGGGACAGGGGTCACAATGAGCAGTTCTTC	CASIPSRDRGHNEQFF
TRBV27	TRBJ2-1	once	TRBD2	TGTGCCAGCCGATCCTTCATCCTAGCGGGTGCCTACAATGAGCAGTTCTTC	CASRSFILAGAYNEQFF
TRBV6-6	TRBJ1-1	-	-	TGTGCCAGCAGTTACTCGCCCTTGAACACTGAAGCTTTCTTT	CASSYSPLNTEAFF
TRBV6-6	TRBJ1-1	-	TRBD1	TGTGCCAGCAGTACACAAGGGGGCACGACCACTGAAGCTTTCTTT	CASSTQGGTTTEAFF
TRBV7-3	TRBJ1-6	many	-	TGTGCCAGCAGCTTATCGGGGTCCTATAATTCACCCCTCCACTTT	CASSLSGSYNSPLHF
TRBV7-9	TRBJ2-2	-	TRBD1	TGTGCCAGCAGCCCCCGGACAGGGGGAGCCGACCGGGAGCTGTTTTTT	CASSPRTGGADRELFF
TRBV5-6	TRBJ2-5	many	TRBD2	TGTGCCAGCAGCTTAGCGGGAGGGGGCAGCCAAGAGACCCAGTACTTC	CASSLAGGGSQETQYF
TRBV27	TRBJ2-7	many	-	TGTGCCAGCAGCGGTAGGGTGGAATACGAGCAGTACTTC	CASSGRVEYEQYF
TRBV13	TRBJ2-7	-	TRBD2	TGTGCCAGCAGCATACCTAGCGGCCCCCACGAGCAGTACTTC	CASSIPSGPHEQYF
TRBV10-3	TRBJ1-1	-	TRBD1	TGTGCCATCAGTGACCCAGGGACAGGGGGAGAAGCTTTCTTT	CAISDPGTGGEAFF
TRBV6-1	TRBJ2-5	-	TRBD2	TGTGCCAGCATATGGAGCGGGGGGTCCAAAGAGACCCAGTACTTC	CASIWSGGSKETQYF
TRBV5-1	TRBJ2-3	-	-	TGCGCCAGCAGCGCACTTTGGAGCACAGATACGCAGTATTTT	CASSALWSTDTQYF
TRBV11-2	TRBJ1-4	-	TRBD1	TGTGCCAGCAGCAAGACAGGGTGGGGAAATGAAAAACTGTTTTTT	CASSKTGWGNEKLFF
TRBV5-4	TRBJ2-5	-	-	TGTGCCAGCAGGGAGACTGGGGTTGGGGAGACCCAGTACTTC	CASRETGVGETQYF
TRBV11-1	TRBJ1-4	-	-	TGTGCCAGCAGCTTTACGGGAGAAAAACTGTTTTTT	CASSFTGEKLFF
TRBV2	TRBJ2-4	once	-	TGTGCCAGCAGTGCCCATCATTCCCTAGCCAAAAACATTCAGTACTTC	CASSAHHSLAKNIQYF
TRBV19	TRBJ1-5	-	TRBD1	TGTGCCAGTAGTCCTCGGACAGGCAATAGCAATCAGCCCCAGCATTTT	CASSPRTGNSNQPQHF
TRBV7-7	TRBJ2-2	once	-	TGTGCTATTCTCATCGGTCGGCAGGGGAACACCGGGGAGCTGTTTTTT	CAILIGRQGNTGELFF
TRBV18	TRBJ2-1	-	TRBD1	TGTGCCAGCTCACTAGGGACAGCATACAATGAGCAGTTCTTC	CASSLGTAYNEQFF
TRBV6-1	TRBJ1-3	-	-	TGTGCCGTGCAACAGGGAGGGCTTATTGGGAACACCATATATTTT	CAVQQGGLIGNTIYF
TRBV5-6	TRBJ2-6	-	-	TGTGCCAGCAGCCCAAAGGGGCTAGCTGGGGCCAACGTCCTGACTTTC	CASSPKGLAGANVLTF
TRBV5-4	TRBJ1-2	-	TRBD1	TGTGCCAGCAGCTACCCGGGACAGACTAACTATGGCTACACCTTC	CASSYPGQTNYGYTF
TRBV6-5	TRBJ2-7	once	TRBD1	TGTGCCAGCAGTTACTCGGGACAGGGGGTGTACGGGCAGTACTTC	CASSYSGQGVYGQYF
TRBV5-4	TRBJ2-5	-	-	TGTGCCAGCAGCCTTGGCGGAGCCGTTCCTCAAGAGACCCAGTACTTC	CASSLGGAVPQETQYF
TRBV9	TRBJ2-5	-	-	TGTGCCAGCAGCGTAGCCGGGGGATCCGCCAGGGAGACCCAGTACTTC	CASSVAGGSARETQYF
TRBV30	TRBJ1-5	-	-	TGTGCCTGGGGCCGACGTGGATTCTTGAATCAGCCCCAGCATTTT	CAWGRRGFLNQPQHF
TRBV7-7	TRBJ2-2	-	TRBD2	TGTGCTAGCAGCCTCCAGCCTAGCGGGACGACCGGGGAGCTGTTTTTT	CASSLQPSGTTGELFF
TRBV7-8	TRBJ2-2	once	TRBD1	TGTGCCAGCAGCGCGAGACAGGGGGACACCGGGGAGCTGTTTTTT	CASSARQGDTGELFF
TRBV6-5	TRBJ2-1	-	TRBD1	TGTGCCAGCAGTTGGGGGGACAGGGTCTCCTACAATGAGCAGTTCTTC	CASSWGDRVSYNEQFF
TRBV21-1	TRBJ1-2	-	-	TGTGCCAGCAGCAAAGGAGGGGAGGGAGATGGCTACACCTTC	CASSKGGEGDGYTF
TRBV2	TRBJ1-2	-	-	TGTGCCAGCAATGAGGGCCTCCTGAGTTTTGGCTACACCTTC	CASNEGLLSFGYTF
TRBV6-1	TRBJ1-5	-	-	TGTGCCAGTCGACCAGGGGCGTGGGGTCAGCCCCAGCATTTT	CASRPGAWGQPQHF
TRBV5-6	TRBJ2-2	-	-	TGTGCCAGCAGCCATCCGAAACTTCAGGGGAGCACCGGGGAGCTGTTTTTT	CASSHPKLQGSTGELFF
TRBV30	TRBJ1-1	once	-	TGTGCCTGGATCGCAGGGAAGGCTGAAGCTTTCTTT	CAWIAGKAEAFF
TRBV7-2	TRBJ2-5	-	TRBD2	TGTGCCAGCAGCTTAGCGTGGCTAGCGGGAGAAGAGACCCAGTACTTC	CASSLAWLAGEETQYF
TRBV29-1	TRBJ1-4	-	TRBD1	TGCAGCGCCTCGACAGGGGCTAATGAAAAACTGTTTTTT	CSASTGANEKLFF
TRBV5-6	TRBJ2-5	few	-	TGTGCCAGCAGCCGGGTCGGGGGTCGGGGCCAAGAGACCCAGTACTTC	CASSRVGGRGQETQYF
TRBV5-6	TRBJ1-6	few	-	TGTGCCAGCAGCTACCGGGAAGGCGTGAAATCCCTCCACTTT	CASSYREGVKSLHF
TRBV29-1	TRBJ2-3	-	-	TGCAGCGTTCATCTCCAAGATACGCAGTATTTT	CSVHLQDTQYF
TRBV5-4	TRBJ2-7	-	TRBD1	TGTGCCAGCAGCTCGCCGGGACAGGTTAACGAGCAGTACTTC	CASSSPGQVNEQYF
TRBV7-9	TRBJ1-1	-	-	TGTGCCAGCAGCCCTACCCAGGGGAACACTGAAGCTTTCTTT	CASSPTQGNTEAFF
TRBV28	TRBJ2-7	-	-	TGTGCCAGCAGTTCGGAGGGGGCAGGACACTACGAGCAGTACTTC	CASSSEGAGHYEQYF
TRBV2	TRBJ1-6	many	-	TGTGCCAGCAGCGCTCAGAGCTCCTATAATTCACCCCTCCACTTT	CASSAQSSYNSPLHF
TRBV30	TRBJ2-6	-	-	TGTGCCTGGACATCTTCTGGGGCCAACGTCCTGACTTTC	CAWTSSGANVLTF
TRBV19	TRBJ1-6	many	TRBD1	TGTGCCAGTACCCTTGGACAGGGAAGATATAATTCACCCCTCCACTTT	CASTLGQGRYNSPLHF
TRBV10-1	TRBJ2-5	-	TRBD2	TGCGCCACCCAGCGGGGTGGTCAAGAGACCCAGTACTTC	CATQRGGQETQYF
TRBV5-1	TRBJ2-5	few	TRBD2	TGCGCCAGCAGTGGGACTATGTTTGCCCAAGAGACCCAGTACTTC	CASSGTMFAQETQYF